This is a list of T cell receptor beta chains from one sample in a study of shared clonotypes between healthy human individuals. Clones were sequenced by immunoSEQ multiplex PCR, and TCRdb holds only the in-frame ones, with some missing. The sample has about 2.1 million clones, 85% to 95% seen once. Sequencing used naive CD8+ T cells from PBMCs. These receptors were taken from a man younger than 35 in good health. Some clones in this sample may be carry-over from other donors' samples. Both conserved end residues are part of each CDR3. Fields, in order: D gene, V gene, clone size, J gene, CDR3 DNA, CDR3 protein. The D gene is left open where the match is weak. Only some rows state a clone size, as once, few, many or a class for expanded clones.

>TRBD1|TRBV4-3|-|TRBJ2-3
TGCGCCAGCAGCCAGGTGGGGACAGGGCGAAGCACAGATACGCAGTATTTT
CASSQVGTGRSTDTQYF
>-|TRBV10-3|once|TRBJ1-2
TGTGCCATCAGTGCCACCGATCAGGGAAACTATGGCTACACCTTC
CAISATDQGNYGYTF
>-|TRBV9|-|TRBJ1-2
TGTGCCAGCAGCGTAAGGGACGCCCGGCAAGGCTACACCTTC
CASSVRDARQGYTF
>-|TRBV5-4|-|TRBJ2-7
TGTGCCAGCAGGGACAGCTTCCACGAGCAGTACTTC
CASRDSFHEQYF
>TRBD1|TRBV6-1|-|TRBJ1-1
TGTGCCAGCAATATACAGGGGATGAACACTGAAGCTTTCTTT
CASNIQGMNTEAFF
>TRBD2|TRBV19|-|TRBJ2-1
TGTGCCAGTAGTATAATAGGGCCTGGGGGGGCCTACAATGAGCAGTTCTTC
CASSIIGPGGAYNEQFF
>-|TRBV6-1|-|TRBJ1-4
TGTGCCAGCAGTGAAAGGTGGAAGGAAAAACTGTTTTTT
CASSERWKEKLFF
>-|TRBV9|-|TRBJ2-1
TGTGCCAGCAGCACCTCCCGGATCGATGAGCAGTTCTTC
CASSTSRIDEQFF
>TRBD1|TRBV5-5|-|TRBJ1-5
TGTGCCAGCAGCCCAGCCGGGACAGGGGTCGGTCAGCCCCAGCATTTT
CASSPAGTGVGQPQHF
>-|TRBV10-3|-|TRBJ2-7
TGTGCCATCAGTGAAGTTGGCGGAACCTACGAGCAGTACTTC
CAISEVGGTYEQYF
>TRBD2|TRBV9|-|TRBJ2-2
TGTGCCAGCAGCGTAGAGACTAGCGGGAGCGACACAGCCGGGGAGCTGTTTTTT
CASSVETSGSDTAGELFF
>TRBD2|TRBV7-3|-|TRBJ2-1
TGTGCCAGCAGGGACTTCGCGGGAGCATACAATGAGCAGTTCTTC
CASRDFAGAYNEQFF
>-|TRBV5-1|-|TRBJ2-5
TGCGCCAGCAGCTTGGTTCCGGGTTATCTGGGAGAGACCCAGTACTTC
CASSLVPGYLGETQYF
>TRBD1|TRBV30|-|TRBJ1-3
TGTGCCTGGAGTGCCCTTACAGGGGTTGCCGAAGATGGAAACACCATATATTTT
CAWSALTGVAEDGNTIYF
>-|TRBV30|-|TRBJ2-1
TGTGCCTGGAGGCAAAGGGGCGGAGGGGAGCAGTTCTTC
CAWRQRGGGEQFF
>TRBD1|TRBV5-1|-|TRBJ1-2
TGCGCCAGCAGCCCGCGGGCTACGGGACAGGGAGGAGGCTACACCTTC
CASSPRATGQGGGYTF
>-|TRBV10-3|-|TRBJ2-3
TGTGCCATCAGTGGGACCCGGGACCCCACCACAGATACGCAGTATTTT
CAISGTRDPTTDTQYF
>-|TRBV28|-|TRBJ1-5
TGTGCCAGCAGTCCGCCGTCCTTAAATCAGCCCCAGCATTTT
CASSPPSLNQPQHF
>TRBD1|TRBV19|-|TRBJ1-1
TGTGCCAGTACCCCCAGAGGATCAAGACAGGGAGACACTGAAGCTTTCTTT
CASTPRGSRQGDTEAFF
>-|TRBV25-1|-|TRBJ1-2
TGTGCCAGCAGTGAAACAACGAAAAACTATGGCTACACCTTC
CASSETTKNYGYTF
>TRBD2|TRBV7-2|-|TRBJ2-5
TGTGCCAGCAGCTTCCGACCCGGACTAGCGGGAGTAGAAGAGACCCAGTACTTC
CASSFRPGLAGVEETQYF
>-|TRBV9|-|TRBJ1-2
TGTGCCAGCAGCGCCCATCAGAGTTCCCCTAACTATGGCTACACCTTC
CASSAHQSSPNYGYTF
>-|TRBV29-1|-|TRBJ1-1
TGCAGCGTTGAAGGCCCAGGGAACACTGAAGCTTTCTTT
CSVEGPGNTEAFF
>TRBD2|TRBV11-3|-|TRBJ2-4
TGTGCCAGCAGCTCGCCGGGGAAGCGGGGGGAGAACATTCAGTACTTC
CASSSPGKRGENIQYF